These 27 T cell receptor beta chains were sequenced from one sample in a study of blood T cell repertoires in COVID-19. TCRdb keeps only in-frame clones here, not all; method: immunoSEQ multiplex PCR. The sample contains some 300,000 clones, roughly 90% of which appear only once. Source material: PBMCs or T cells enriched from blood (not recorded which). The source of these receptors is a middle-aged woman who had recovered from COVID-19.

The CDR3 protein is CASSSGRTEAFF. CDR3 nucleotides: TGTGCCAGCAGTTCAGGGCGGACTGAAGCTTTCTTT. The chain recombines TRBV7-8 with TRBJ1-1, with a possible D match to TRBD1 (5 bases). The CDR3 has 12 amino acids. CDR1 and CDR2 (germline): SGHVS, FQNEAQ. Trimming cost V 6 bases and J 5 bases, with 10 bases left between them.

The chain uses TRBV7-3 and TRBJ2-4, with 8 bases that match TRBD1. The CDR3 length is 16 residues. CDR1 is SGHTA, CDR2 FQGTGA, per germline. With V trimmed by 5 bases and J by 5 bases, 11 bases remained unmatched. The CDR3: CASSRGTGPLENIQYF. In DNA, the CDR3 is TGTGCCAGCAGCCGCGGGACAGGACCACTAGAAAACATTCAGTACTTC.

The J gene is TRBJ2-5, the V gene TRBV7-2; 14 bases fit TRBD2. V shed 5 bases and J 4 bases; nucleotides not matched to a gene: 3. Germline V gene sequence: CDR1 SGHTA, CDR2 FQGNSA. This CDR3 contains 15 residues. The CDR3 loop reads CASSQTSGRAETQYF. The CDR3 coding sequence is TGTGCCAGCAGCCAGACTAGCGGGAGGGCAGAGACCCAGTACTTC.

This clone was counted once. This sequence joins TRBV10-3 and TRBJ2-4; TRBD1 agrees at 7 bases. This CDR3 has 13 amino acids. The germline V gene encodes CDR1 ENHRY and CDR2 SYGVKD. Trimming cost V 10 bases and J 6 bases; bases outside gene matches: 9. As DNA, the CDR3 is TGTGCCACTTCCACAAGGGGGCGAAACATTCAGTACTTC. Its protein product is CATSTRGRNIQYF.

This chain links TRBV18 with TRBJ2-2; 8 bases line up with TRBD1. Germline lookup yields CDR1 KGHSH and CDR2 LQKENI. The CDR3 spans 17 residues. V lost 2 bases and J lost 4; bases outside the gene matches: 9. CDR3 protein: CASSPSRDRGLTGELFF. In DNA, the CDR3 is TGTGCCAGCTCACCATCCCGAGACAGGGGACTCACCGGGGAGCTGTTTTTT.

The chain carries TRBV29-1 and TRBJ2-7; D not resolved. The germline gives CDR1 SQVTM, CDR2 ANQGSEA. The length of the CDR3 is 15 residues. Trimming removed 0 bases at V and 3 bases at J, with 15 bases between. CDR3 nucleotides: TGCAGCGTTGAAGAAACGGTAAACAGAATCTACGAGCAGTACTTC. Protein: CSVEETVNRIYEQYF.

The chain is built from TRBV7-2 and TRBJ1-1; perhaps TRBD1 as D (5 bases). This CDR3 contains 16 residues. The V end was cut by 1 base, the J end by 3 bases, with 15 bases between. Germline values: CDR1 SGHTA, CDR2 FQGNSA. This CDR3 is CASSLVGTGAYTEAFF. As DNA, the CDR3 is TGTGCCAGCAGCTTAGTGGGTACAGGAGCTTACACTGAAGCTTTCTTT.

The chain combines TRBV24-1 with TRBJ2-3; 8 positions agree with TRBD1. V dropped 4 bases and J dropped 3; count of bases not matched to a gene: 5. The germline V gene encodes CDR1 KGHDR and CDR2 SFDVKD. The CDR3 runs to 15 residues. Here the CDR3 reads CATSDLGQGTDTQYF. The CDR3 coding sequence is TGTGCCACCAGTGACCTCGGACAGGGAACAGATACGCAGTATTTT.

V is TRBV25-1 and J is TRBJ2-5, with TRBD2 matching 7 bases. This CDR3 contains 14 residues. V lost 3 bases and J lost 2; bases outside the gene matches: 3. Germline-derived CDR1 and CDR2 are MGHDK and SYGVNS. Here the CDR3 reads CASSDVLAQETQYF. The CDR3 region has the DNA TGTGCCAGCAGTGATGTACTAGCGCAAGAGACCCAGTACTTC.

In this sample, this clone turned up a few times. V is TRBV7-8 and J is TRBJ1-1, with D perhaps matching TRBD1 (6 bases). V was trimmed by 5 bases and J by 4 bases, leaving 17 bases between them. The CDR3 is 15 residues long. The germline gives CDR1 SGHVS, CDR2 FQNEAQ. CDR3 in DNA: TGTGCCAGCAGCCCAGTAGGGGGTTTGGGCACTGAAGCTTTCTTT. It specifies CASSPVGGLGTEAFF. Complete variable domain (other parts from reference TRBV7-8 and TRBJ1-1): GAGVSQSPRYKVAKRGQDVALRCDPISGHVSLFWYQQALGQGPEFLTYFQNEAQLDKSGLPSDRFFAERPEGSVSTLKIQRTQQEDSAVYLCASSPVGGLGTEAFFGQGTRLTVV.

This clone has only one observation. The chain uses TRBV30 and TRBJ1-5; weak D call: TRBD1 (5 bases). CDR1 is GTSNPN and CDR2 is SVGIG in the germline V gene (reference sequence). CDR3 size: 14 residues. V was shortened by 5 bases and J by 5 bases, with 16 bases between the two germline ends. The CDR3, as DNA: TGTGCCTGGGGGGAGGGGACTCGGGATCAGCCCCAGCATTTT. This codes for CAWGEGTRDQPQHF. Based on the CDR3 plus reference TRBV30 and TRBJ1-5, the full variable domain is SQTIHQWPATLVQPVGSPLSLECTVEGTSNPNLYWYRQAAGRGLQLLFYSVGIGQISSEVPQNLSASRPQDRQFILSSKKLLLSDSGFYLCAWGEGTRDQPQHFGDGTRLSIL.

The table lists this clone with a count of one. The rearrangement uses TRBV7-2 and TRBJ2-5, with D possibly being TRBD2 (5 bases). Trimming shortened V by 4 bases and J by 2 bases, and 11 bases separated the two germline ends. The germline V gene encodes CDR1 SGHTA and CDR2 FQGNSA. The CDR3 runs 14 residues. The CDR3 bases are TGTGCCAGCAGCTCCCCCCCGGGGCAAGAGACCCAGTACTTC. It is translated as CASSSPPGQETQYF.

The chain links TRBV7-2 to TRBJ1-4; 7 bases are shared with TRBD1. Germline V CDR1 and CDR2: SGHTA, FQGNSA. This CDR3 comprises 15 residues. Germline trimming cut 6 bases from V and 3 bases from J; bases unmatched to any gene: 7. CDR3 coding DNA: TGTGCCAGCAGTACGGCGGGGACAGCTAATGAAAAACTGTTTTTT. Translation: CASSTAGTANEKLFF.

This clone was seen a single time. The chain links TRBV9 to TRBJ2-2, with 9 nucleotides matching TRBD1. Trimming at V came to 0 bases and at J to 5 bases, leaving 5 bases not matched to a gene. Germline lookup yields CDR1 SGDLS and CDR2 YYNGEE. The CDR3 runs 16 residues. CDR3 sequence: CASSVDPGQGTGELFF. The CDR3, as DNA: TGTGCCAGCAGCGTAGACCCTGGACAGGGGACCGGGGAGCTGTTTTTT.

The chain has TRBV4-1 and TRBJ1-1, with 8 bases aligning to TRBD1. The CDR3 sequence is 13 residues long. Germline CDR1 and CDR2: MGHRA and YSYEKL. After removal of 10 bases from V and 4 bases from J, the junction contained 8 bases not matched to a gene. CDR3 sequence: CATRQGQATEAFF. CDR3 coding DNA: TGCGCCACCCGACAGGGACAGGCCACTGAAGCTTTCTTT.

The CDR3 region is CSAPVIAGYTF. The CDR3, as DNA: TGCAGTGCTCCGGTCATAGCGGGCTACACCTTC. V and J are TRBV20-1 and TRBJ1-2; no reliable D call. The CDR3 runs 11 residues. V lost 5 bases to trimming and J lost 8 bases, with 12 bases between them. Germline V gene data show CDR1 as DFQATT and CDR2 as SNEGSKA (reference sequence).

The chain is built from TRBV28 and TRBJ1-1, with 11 bases that match TRBD1. The V and J ends lost 4 bases and 5 bases, in that order; junction bases with no gene match: 12. This CDR3 comprises 17 residues. Germline V lookup: CDR1 MDHEN, CDR2 SYDVKM. This CDR3 is CASSSRDRGIIWTEAFF. The DNA of the CDR3 is TGTGCCAGCAGTTCCCGGGACAGGGGGATAATTTGGACTGAAGCTTTCTTT.

CDR3 protein: CSVSEGVGYTF. CDR3 DNA sequence: TGCAGCGTCTCGGAGGGAGTTGGCTACACCTTC. V and J are TRBV29-1 and TRBJ1-2; the D is unclear. Trimming pared 6 bases from V and 7 bases from J, leaving 12 bases between. The CDR3 length is 11 residues. Germline loops: CDR1 SQVTM, CDR2 ANQGSEA. The full variable domain, completed using reference TRBV29-1 and TRBJ1-2, is SAVISQKPSRDICQRGTSLTIQCQVDSQVTMMFWYRQQPGQSLTLIATANQGSEATYESGFVIDKFPISRPNLTFSTLTVSNMSPEDSSIYLCSVSEGVGYTFGSGTRLTVV.

This chain links TRBV20-1 with TRBJ2-7; 9 positions agree with TRBD2. The CDR3 is made up of 15 amino acids. Germline loops: CDR1 DFQATT, CDR2 SNEGSKA (reference sequence). V shed 3 bases, J shed 9 bases, and the junction held 15 bases outside the gene matches. The CDR3 bases are TGCAGTGCTAGTCCAGCGGGGGGTCTTATTTTAGGGCAGTACTTC. Amino acid sequence: CSASPAGGLILGQYF.

This chain joins TRBV29-1 and TRBJ2-3; 8 bases are shared with TRBD2. V lost 2 bases to trimming and J lost 4 bases; unmatched junction nucleotides: 2. Germline V lookup: CDR1 SQVTM, CDR2 ANQGSEA. The CDR3 has 13 amino acids. The DNA for the CDR3 is TGCAGCGTTGAAAGCGGGGGATCAGATACGCAGTATTTT. Encoded protein: CSVESGGSDTQYF.

Only a few counts were recorded for this clone. Other DNA sequences in the sample encode the same CDR3. V is TRBV6-5 and J is TRBJ2-1, with TRBD2 matching 9 bases. This CDR3 is 15 amino acids long. Germline loops: CDR1 MNHEY, CDR2 SVGAGI. V lost 5 bases, J lost 3 bases, and 5 bases stayed unmatched. Here the CDR3 DNA reads TGTGCCAGCAGTCCGCTAGCGGGGCTCTACAATGAGCAGTTCTTC. Translated, it gives CASSPLAGLYNEQFF.

The V and J genes are TRBV6-2 or TRBV6-3 and TRBJ2-5, with TRBD2 identical over 14 bases. V trimming: 6 bases; J trimming: 5 bases; junction bases outside the gene matches: 17. This CDR3 is built from 19 residues. CDR1 MNHEY and CDR2 SVGEGT come from the germline V gene. The CDR3 protein is CASSSTPGTSGGVHETQYF. The CDR3 DNA is TGTGCCAGCAGCTCCACCCCAGGGACTAGCGGGGGTGTTCACGAGACCCAGTACTTC.

The V gene is TRBV6-2 or TRBV6-3, the J gene TRBJ1-2, with a weak D call TRBD1 (6 bases). The CDR3 spans 13 residues. Trimming left V 6 bases short and J 8 bases short, with 16 bases between. Germline-derived CDR1 and CDR2 are MNHEY and SVGEGT. CDR3 DNA: TGTGCCAGCAGCCTACAGGGCGGGGGCGGCTACACCTTC. Its translation: CASSLQGGGGYTF.

This chain uses TRBV7-9 with TRBJ1-1; a weak D match, TRBD1 (5 bases). Between the trimmed V and J ends, which lost 1 base and 4 bases, there was a span of 13 bases. Germline V gene lookup returns CDR1 SEHNR and CDR2 FQNEAQ (reference sequence). The CDR3 contains 15 residues. Here the CDR3 DNA reads TGTGCCAGCAGCTTAGGTCCGGGGGGATTCACTGAAGCTTTCTTT. This codes for CASSLGPGGFTEAFF.

This sequence joins TRBV7-9 and TRBJ2-2, with TRBD1 as a possible D gene (5 bases). The V gene lost 3 bases and the J gene lost 7 bases, with 12 bases spanning the gap. The CDR3 has 14 residues. The V gene's germline CDR1 is SEHNR and CDR2 FQNEAQ (reference sequence). CDR3 sequence: CASSFAGSDGELFF. The CDR3 DNA reads as TGTGCCAGCAGCTTTGCAGGGTCGGACGGGGAGCTGTTTTTT.

This chain joins TRBV19 and TRBJ1-2, with TRBD1 matching 7 bases. The CDR3 is 15 residues long. The junction had 10 bases not matched to a gene; V was cut back by 5 bases and J by 4 bases. CDR1 and CDR2 (germline): LNHDA, SQIVND (reference sequence). The CDR3 loop reads CASSVQGRGFYGYTF. CDR3 DNA sequence: TGTGCCAGTAGTGTACAGGGGAGAGGTTTCTATGGCTACACCTTC.

The rearrangement uses TRBV7-2 and TRBJ2-7; 7 nucleotides line up with TRBD1. Germline V lookup: CDR1 SGHTA, CDR2 FQGNSA. V gave up 1 base and J gave up 0 bases; unmatched junction bases: 9. The CDR3 covers 17 residues. CDR3 loop: CASSLVGTELFSYEQYF. In nucleotides, the CDR3 is TGTGCCAGCAGCTTAGTAGGGACAGAACTATTCTCCTACGAGCAGTACTTC.